The 30 T cell receptor beta chains reported below all come from one sample, sequenced in a study of blood T cells in healthy people across ages. Primers used in a second PCR of about 6 to 11 cycles were a sample-barcoded 5' primer and a J-beta primer mix. MiXCR, applied by TCRdb to the 5' RACE reads, yields one record per CDR3 protein. The sample lists 1.5 million to 1.9 million distinct CDR3 sequences, roughly 43% occurring once. Source material: blood. These receptor sequences come from a woman under 30 in good health.

J is TRBJ2-3 and V is TRBV7-8; 8 bases align to TRBD2. This CDR3 is 15 amino acids long. Germline values: CDR1 SGHVS, CDR2 FQNEAQ. V was pared by 1 base and J by 6 bases, with 6 bases of the junction left unmatched. CDR3 sequence (DNA): TGTGCCAGCAGCTTAGGGGCTAGCGGGTATGATACGCAGTATTTT. Encoded protein: CASSLGASGYDTQYF.

The chain recombines TRBV29-1 with TRBJ2-5; D may be TRBD2 (7 bases). The J call may be faulty, since TRBJ2-7 better matches the DNA end. Germline V lookup: CDR1 SQVTM, CDR2 ANQGSEA. The CDR3 is made up of 13 amino acids. CDR3 amino acids: CSVEDPGGGEQYF. The CDR3 DNA follows: TGCAGCGTTGAAGACCCGGGGGGCGGCGAGCAGTACTTC.

This chain uses TRBV13 with TRBJ2-7; TRBD1 aligns across 7 bases. Per germline, CDR1 PRHDT and CDR2 FYEKMQ (reference sequence). Trimming cost V 6 bases and J 3 bases; bases outside gene matches: 8. CDR3 length: 14 residues. CDR3 amino acids: CASSPTDRIYEQYF. The CDR3 nucleotides are TGTGCCAGCAGTCCCACGGACAGGATCTACGAGCAGTACTTC. The variable domain in full, completed from reference TRBV13 and TRBJ2-7, reads AAGVIQSPRHLIKEKRETATLKCYPIPRHDTVYWYQQGPGQDPQFLISFYEKMQSDKGSIPDRFSAQQFSDYHSELNMSSLELGDSALYFCASSPTDRIYEQYFGPGTRLTVT.

This chain uses TRBV10-3 with TRBJ2-2, with D maybe TRBD2 (6 bases). Trimming stripped 3 bases from V and 6 bases from J, with 11 bases between. CDR3 length equals 14 residues. Germline-derived CDR1 and CDR2 are ENHRY and SYGVKD. DNA of the CDR3: TGTGCCATCAGTGACCCGACTAGTGCCGGGGAGCTGTTTTTT. This sequence encodes CAISDPTSAGELFF.

This sequence joins TRBV20-1 and TRBJ2-3, with unresolved D. The germline CDR1 and CDR2 sequences are DFQATT and SNEGSKA (reference sequence). This CDR3 comprises 12 residues. The V and J ends lost 5 bases and 1 base respectively, with 7 bases between them. The CDR3 is CSAWWGTDTQYF. The CDR3 DNA sequence: TGCAGTGCTTGGTGGGGCACAGATACGCAGTATTTT.

The chain links TRBV4-3 to TRBJ2-2, with D hard to call. V lost 0 bases and J 5 bases, leaving 13 bases between the germline ends. The CDR3 sequence is 16 residues long. Looked up from germline, CDR1 is LGHNA and CDR2 is YSLEER. The DNA of the CDR3 is TGCGCCAGCAGCCAAGAACTCGCGCACCAAACCGGGGAGCTGTTTTTT. Protein: CASSQELAHQTGELFF.

V and J are TRBV7-2 and TRBJ1-4; TRBD1 might be the D (6 bases). The germline CDR1 and CDR2 sequences are SGHTA and FQGNSA. V was pared by 4 bases and J by 5 bases, with 11 bases between. CDR3 length: 14 residues. The CDR3 loop is CASSYRVGNEKLFF. CDR3 in DNA: TGTGCCAGCAGCTACAGGGTCGGAAATGAAAAACTGTTTTTT.

CDR3 sequence reads: CASSLEDGFSGGFDNEQFF. CDR3 coding DNA: TGTGCCAGCAGCTTAGAGGACGGCTTTAGCGGGGGGTTTGACAATGAGCAGTTCTTC. The rearrangement links TRBV11-2 to TRBJ2-1; 10 bases line up with TRBD2. CDR3 length: 19 amino acids. Unmatched junction bases numbered 13, after V lost 0 bases and J lost 5 bases. CDR1 and CDR2 from the germline V gene are SGHAT and FQNNGV.

This chain connects TRBV18 to TRBJ1-2, with 7 bases identical to TRBD1. From germline, CDR1 is KGHSH and CDR2 LQKENI. The CDR3 has 16 amino acids. The trim removed 1 base at V and 3 bases at J, leaving 8 bases unmatched. The DNA for the CDR3 is TGTGCCAGCTCACCACAAATGACAGGGTACGACTATGGCTACACCTTC. Amino acid sequence: CASSPQMTGYDYGYTF.

Comments on this clonotype: The junction differs from germline at one of its ends, possibly a read error. The V and J genes are TRBV20-1 and TRBJ2-5, with D maybe TRBD2 (5 bases). CDR1 is DFQATT, CDR2 SNEGSKA, per germline (reference sequence). The CDR3 totals 13 residues. CDR3 in amino acids: CSAIRGNQETRYF. CDR3 nucleotides: TGCAGTGCTATCCGAGGGAACCAAGAGACCCGGTATTTC.

This clonotype was seen more than once but under ten times. This chain connects TRBV29-1 to TRBJ1-1; tentatively, D is TRBD1 (5 bases). The CDR3 consists of 14 residues. In germline, CDR1 is SQVTM, CDR2 ANQGSEA. Trimming shortened V by 6 bases and J by 5 bases, and 19 bases separated the two germline ends. In DNA, the CDR3 is TGCAGCGTCGTAAACAGGCTGGAGGCGACTGAAGCTTTCTTT. This translates into CSVVNRLEATEAFF. The entire variable domain, with the rest obtained from reference TRBV29-1 and TRBJ1-1, is as follows: SAVISQKPSRDICQRGTSLTIQCQVDSQVTMMFWYRQQPGQSLTLIATANQGSEATYESGFVIDKFPISRPNLTFSTLTVSNMSPEDSSIYLCSVVNRLEATEAFFGQGTRLTVV.

This clonotype appeared many times. V and J are TRBV4-3 and TRBJ1-5; no definite D call. This CDR3 contains 13 residues. The ends were cut back, 0 bases at V and 6 bases at J, with 6 bases in the middle. Looked up from germline, CDR1 is LGHNA and CDR2 is YSLEER. CDR3 amino acids: CASSQEQGQPQHF. For the CDR3, the DNA is TGCGCCAGCAGCCAAGAACAAGGTCAGCCCCAGCATTTT.

The chain carries TRBV6-1 and TRBJ1-6, with D hard to call. CDR1 MNHNS and CDR2 SASEGT come from the germline V gene. CDR3 size: 14 residues. V lost 6 bases and J lost 8, with 14 bases in between. The CDR3 nucleotides are TGTGCCAGCAGGGAACCGGGTTCACATTCACCCCTCCACTTT. Translated: CASREPGSHSPLHF.

The rearrangement links TRBV7-2 to TRBJ2-7, with 7 bases that match TRBD2. After removal of 3 bases from V and 7 bases from J, the junction contained 12 bases not matched to a gene. CDR1 and CDR2 from the germline V gene are SGHTA and FQGNSA. The CDR3 runs to 15 residues. DNA for the CDR3: TGTGCCAGCAGCTTTGGCGCGGGGGAGCTAGCGGAGCAGTACTTC. This encodes CASSFGAGELAEQYF.

This clonotype was seen only a few times. V gene TRBV4-2 combines with J gene TRBJ1-5; perhaps TRBD1 as D (5 bases). Germline assignment: CDR1 LGHNA and CDR2 YNFKEQ. The CDR3 length is 15 residues. V was pared by 0 bases and J by 6 bases, with 12 bases between. CDR3 bases: TGTGCCAGCAGCCAAGATCCTCTGGGGGGTCAGCCCCAGCATTTT. Translating it yields CASSQDPLGGQPQHF.

The chain combines TRBV24-1 with TRBJ2-5; TRBD2 matches 14 bases. The germline CDR1 and CDR2 sequences are KGHDR and SFDVKD. The junction had 13 bases not matched to a gene; V was cut back by 9 bases and J by 11 bases. This CDR3 has 15 amino acids. The CDR3 DNA reads as TGTGCCACCGCACCGGGACTAGCGGGAGCCAATGAGCAGTACTTC. It encodes CATAPGLAGANEQYF.

The chain uses TRBV20-1 and TRBJ2-5, with 7 bases aligning to TRBD2. The V segment lost 6 bases and the J segment 5 bases; nucleotides outside the gene matches: 6. This CDR3 has 12 residues. Per the germline V gene, CDR1 is DFQATT and CDR2 is SNEGSKA (reference sequence). Written as DNA, the CDR3 is TGCAGTGCAACGACTAGCTTGGAGACCCAGTACTTC. It is translated as CSATTSLETQYF.

V is TRBV29-1 and J is TRBJ1-1; D gene uncertain. Trimming took off 6 bases at V and 5 bases at J, with 13 bases between the two ends. The germline gives CDR1 SQVTM, CDR2 ANQGSEA. The CDR3 sequence is 12 residues long. This chain's CDR3 is CSVRIHGTEAFF. CDR3 DNA: TGCAGCGTGAGGATCCATGGGACTGAAGCTTTCTTT.

The rearrangement links TRBV28 to TRBJ2-1, with TRBD2 matching 8 bases. The CDR3 is 16 residues long. V was clipped by 4 bases and J by 5 bases; unmatched bases: 10. Germline V gene lookup returns CDR1 MDHEN and CDR2 SYDVKM. The CDR3 here is CASSSLREGRHNEQFF. DNA for the CDR3: TGTGCCAGCAGTTCACTACGGGAGGGCCGCCACAATGAGCAGTTCTTC.

There are many counts of this clonotype. This rearrangement joins TRBV4-2 to TRBJ2-5; D may be TRBD2 (5 bases). Germline CDR1 reads LGHNA; CDR2 reads YNFKEQ. The CDR3 spans 14 residues. Trimming left V 2 bases short and J 8 bases short, with 15 bases between. In DNA form, the CDR3 reads TGTGCCAGCAGCCAAAACGGGAATTTAGTCACCCAGTACTTC. It encodes CASSQNGNLVTQYF.

This clonotype has more than one count but fewer than ten. The rearrangement joins TRBV29-1 to TRBJ1-1, with unresolved D. The length of the CDR3 is 14 residues. Germline CDR1 SQVTM, CDR2 ANQGSEA. V was shortened by 6 bases and J by 4 bases, with 18 bases between the two germline ends. CDR3 sequence reads: CSVGHNPGGTEAFF. CDR3 nucleotides: TGCAGCGTAGGCCATAATCCCGGCGGCACTGAAGCTTTCTTT.

The chain carries TRBV29-1 and TRBJ2-5; no clear D gene. CDR1 and CDR2 from the germline V gene are SQVTM and ANQGSEA. CDR3 size: 13 residues. Trimming removed 7 bases at V and 1 base at J, with 13 bases between. This chain's CDR3 is CSAGGRTQETQYF. As DNA, the CDR3 is TGCAGCGCCGGTGGACGGACCCAAGAGACCCAGTACTTC.

V is TRBV20-1 and J is TRBJ1-2; 12 nucleotides match TRBD1. V shed 6 bases, J shed 8 bases, and the junction held 7 bases outside the gene matches. The CDR3 has 13 residues. CDR1 is DFQATT, CDR2 SNEGSKA, per germline (reference sequence). The CDR3 DNA sequence: TGCAGTGCCGCGGGACAGGGGGCTGGAGGCTACACCTTC. This codes for CSAAGQGAGGYTF.

This clonotype appeared a single time. V gene TRBV7-9 combines with J gene TRBJ2-1, with TRBD1 identical over 7 bases. Looked up from germline, CDR1 is SEHNR and CDR2 is FQNEAQ (reference sequence). J lost 4 bases, V lost 4 bases, and 10 bases had no gene match. The CDR3 is made up of 16 amino acids. CDR3 region: CASSSLLLTGYNEQFF. The CDR3 nucleotides read TGTGCCAGCAGCTCCCTTTTATTGACAGGGTACAATGAGCAGTTCTTC.

The chain links TRBV7-2 to TRBJ2-1; 8 positions match TRBD2. With V trimmed by 6 bases and J by 0 bases, 4 bases remained unmatched. Germline CDR1 and CDR2: SGHTA and FQGNSA. There are 15 residues in the CDR3. The DNA for the CDR3 is TGTGCCAGCAGGTTTAGCGGGAACTCCTACAATGAGCAGTTCTTC. Residues: CASRFSGNSYNEQFF.

The chain recombines TRBV2 with TRBJ1-4; unclear D gene. This CDR3 comprises 16 residues. V was shortened by 4 bases and J by 4 bases, with 16 bases between the two germline ends. CDR1 SNHLY and CDR2 FYNNEI come from the germline V gene. The CDR3 DNA sequence: TGTGCCAGCAGTGTCCGTCGCGGGAGAATTAATGAAAAACTGTTTTTT. Translated: CASSVRRGRINEKLFF.

V and J are TRBV20-1 and TRBJ1-5; TRBD1 matches 7 bases. Germline trimming cut 2 bases from V and 3 bases from J; bases unmatched to any gene: 4. This CDR3 has 14 amino acids. In germline, CDR1 is DFQATT, CDR2 SNEGSKA (reference sequence). The CDR3 DNA sequence: TGCAGTGCTAGATGGACAGGACACAATCAGCCCCAGCATTTT. This sequence encodes CSARWTGHNQPQHF.

This clonotype was counted a few times. Here the CDR3 reads CASSVHMSADTEAFF. The CDR3 nucleotides are TGTGCCAGCAGCGTCCACATGTCTGCGGACACTGAAGCTTTCTTT. The chain joins TRBV14 to TRBJ1-1; no reliable D call. V was clipped by 5 bases and J by 3 bases, with 16 bases between them. CDR3 size: 15 residues. CDR1 SGHDN and CDR2 FVKESK come from the germline V gene.

This clonotype was observed a few times. The chain is built from TRBV7-2 and TRBJ2-1; no firm D call. CDR1 and CDR2 from the germline V gene are SGHTA and FQGNSA. The V and J ends lost 6 bases and 6 bases respectively, with 18 bases between them. There are 15 residues in the CDR3. CDR3 coding DNA: TGTGCCAGCAGTCGATCGCAAGGGTCTACCAATGAGCAGTTCTTC. Translation: CASSRSQGSTNEQFF. Variable domain in full (rest from reference TRBV7-2 and TRBJ2-1): GAGVSQSPSNKVTEKGKDVELRCDPISGHTALYWYRQSLGQGLEFLIYFQGNSAPDKSGLPSDRFSAERTGGSVSTLTIQRTQQEDSAVYLCASSRSQGSTNEQFFGPGTRLTVL.

This clonotype was seen a few times. The V call is TRBV7-2, the J call TRBJ2-1; D is ambiguous. TRBJ2-7 matches the DNA end more closely, so the J call is doubtful. This CDR3 contains 15 residues. Germline V gene lookup returns CDR1 SGHTA and CDR2 FQGNSA. CDR3 region: CASSLASGAYNEQYF. CDR3 nucleotides: TGTGCCAGCAGCTTAGCGTCAGGCGCCTACAATGAGCAGTACTTC.